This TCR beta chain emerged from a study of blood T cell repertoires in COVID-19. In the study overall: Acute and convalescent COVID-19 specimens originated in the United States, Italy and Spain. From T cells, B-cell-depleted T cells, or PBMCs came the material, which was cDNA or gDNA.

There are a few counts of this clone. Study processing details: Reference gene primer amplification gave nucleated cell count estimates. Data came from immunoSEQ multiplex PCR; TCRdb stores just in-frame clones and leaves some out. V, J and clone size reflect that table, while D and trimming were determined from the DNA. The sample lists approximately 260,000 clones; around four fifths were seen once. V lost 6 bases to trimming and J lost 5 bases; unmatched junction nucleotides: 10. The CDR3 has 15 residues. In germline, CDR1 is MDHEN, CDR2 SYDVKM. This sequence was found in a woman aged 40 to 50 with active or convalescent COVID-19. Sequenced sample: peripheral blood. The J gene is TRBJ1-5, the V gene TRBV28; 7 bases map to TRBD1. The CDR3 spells CASRLDRVGYQPQHF. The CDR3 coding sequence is TGTGCCAGCAGATTAGACAGGGTTGGTTATCAGCCCCAGCATTTT.